The present TCR beta chain was sequenced within a study of T cell changes during pregnancy in multiple sclerosis. Details on this clone: Other DNA sequences of this sample code for an identical CDR3.

TCRdb keeps only in-frame clones here, not all; method: immunoSEQ multiplex PCR. The sample includes about 40,000 clones, about 92% of them seen just once. The sample was CD8+ T cells from peripheral blood mononuclear cells, taken in the third trimester of pregnancy. The TCR was taken from a female donor with multiple sclerosis, enrolled in a pregnancy study.

CDR3 in DNA: TGTGCCAGCAGCCCCGGCAGGTCCCCTAATCAGCCCCAGCATTTT. This encodes CASSPGRSPNQPQHF. The chain is built from TRBV5-8 and TRBJ1-5; D uncertain. The V gene lost 4 bases and the J gene lost 4 bases, with 15 bases spanning the gap. Germline assignment: CDR1 SGHTS and CDR2 YDEGEE. CDR3 size: 15 residues.